The rows below give T cell receptor beta chains drawn from one sample of a study of blood T cell repertoires in COVID-19. Assay used: immunoSEQ multiplex PCR; TCRdb lists only in-frame clones, some missing. The sample contains some 250,000 clones, roughly 84% of which appear only once. Sequencing input: peripheral blood. The receptors were sampled from a man aged 40-49 years with acute or convalescent COVID-19. The CDR3 runs from the conserved cysteine through the conserved F or W. The D gene is left open where the match is weak. Some rows mark clone size as missing; the rest say once, few, many or name a class of expanded clone.

J gene	V gene	clone size	D gene	CDR3 DNA	CDR3 protein
TRBJ1-1	TRBV19	NA	NA	TGTGCCAGTAACACTAAAGGGGCTGGGAACACTGAAGCTTTCTTT	CASNTKGAGNTEAFF
TRBJ1-1	TRBV9	NA	NA	TGTGCCAGCAGCGTAGGTGGGGGGGCTACTGAAGCTTTCTTT	CASSVGGGATEAFF
TRBJ1-1	TRBV29-1	NA	TRBD1	TGCAGCGCGGGACAGGGGGAAGCTTTCTTT	CSAGQGEAFF
TRBJ1-3	TRBV2	once	NA	TGTGCCAGCAGAGGGGCAGGGGCGAACGGAAACACCATATATTTT	CASRGAGANGNTIYF
TRBJ2-2	TRBV5-1	NA	NA	TGCGCCAGCGCCGGCGAGGCCGGCGGGTCCGGGGAGCTGTTTTTT	CASAGEAGGSGELFF
TRBJ1-2	TRBV19	few	NA	TGTGCCAGTAGTATAAGGATGGGAGGTTCCCATCGAGGCTACACCTTC	CASSIRMGGSHRGYTF
TRBJ2-6	TRBV3-1/TRBV3-2	NA	NA	TGTGCCAGCAGCCTCCCGGGAACCCCCGCTGGCGGGGCCAACGTCCTGACTTTC	CASSLPGTPAGGANVLTF
TRBJ2-7	TRBV7-2	NA	NA	TGTGCCAGCAGCTTAGACAGGACTAACTACGAGCAGTACTTC	CASSLDRTNYEQYF
TRBJ1-4	TRBV2	NA	TRBD1	TGTGCCAGCGCCCCCTGGGACAGGGGCAGGGAAAAACTGTTTTTT	CASAPWDRGREKLFF
TRBJ1-2	TRBV10-3	NA	NA	TGTGCCATCAGTCTTTCGACAGGCAACTATGGCTACACCTTC	CAISLSTGNYGYTF
TRBJ2-1	TRBV10-1	NA	TRBD2	TGCGCCAGCAGTGCGGGACTACCTCGGAATGAGCAGTTCTTC	CASSAGLPRNEQFF
TRBJ1-1	TRBV19	NA	TRBD1	TGTGCCAGTAGCACCACAGGGGACACTGAAGCTTTCTTT	CASSTTGDTEAFF
TRBJ1-2	TRBV7-5	NA	NA	TGTGTCAGAAGCTCGACATACGGCTACACCTTC	CVRSSTYGYTF
TRBJ1-5	TRBV25-1	once	NA	TGTGCCAGCAGTGAAGGTAGATACCAGCCCCAGCATTTT	CASSEGRYQPQHF
TRBJ1-1	TRBV5-1	NA	TRBD1	TGCGCCAGCAGCTTAGGACAGGGCTACACTGAAGCTTTCTTT	CASSLGQGYTEAFF
TRBJ2-1	TRBV19	NA	NA	TGTGCCAGTAGTGCCGTTTGGGCAGCCTACAATGAGCAGTTCTTC	CASSAVWAAYNEQFF
TRBJ1-2	TRBV7-9	NA	TRBD1	TGTGCCAGCAGCCATGATGTAGGGGGGACAGGGGCGCCCGGCGCCTTC	CASSHDVGGTGAPGAF
TRBJ1-4	TRBV6-1	NA	NA	TGTGCCAGCAGTGAGGCTGAGGCAACTAATGAAAAACTGTTTTTT	CASSEAEATNEKLFF
TRBJ1-3	TRBV15	NA	NA	TGTGCCACCAGCAGAGCGTACATGGTCTCTGGAAACACCATATATTTT	CATSRAYMVSGNTIYF
TRBJ1-4	TRBV19	NA	NA	TGTGCCAGCCGCCCACGGGATCGGACTAATGAAAAACTGTTTTTT	CASRPRDRTNEKLFF
TRBJ1-4	TRBV19	NA	NA	TGTGCCAGTAGTTCGGGTCCTAGGGGTTTGGAAAAACTGTTTTTT	CASSSGPRGLEKLFF
TRBJ1-6	TRBV30	NA	NA	TGTGCCTGGAGAGCCCGGAATTCACCCCTCCACTTT	CAWRARNSPLHF
TRBJ2-5	TRBV5-1	NA	NA	TGCGCCAGCAGCATCGGGATCGGAGAGACCCAGTACTTC	CASSIGIGETQYF
TRBJ2-5	TRBV28	NA	NA	TGTGCCAGCAGCCGTAAAACAGGGTACGGGACCCAGTACTTC	CASSRKTGYGTQYF
TRBJ1-5	TRBV30	NA	TRBD1	TGTGCCTGGAGCGGAGACAGGGGGCAAAATCAGCCCCAGCATTTT	CAWSGDRGQNQPQHF
TRBJ2-5	TRBV5-6	NA	NA	TGTGCCAGCAGCTTGGCTGCGGGAGAGACCCAGTACTTC	CASSLAAGETQYF
TRBJ1-1	TRBV30	few	NA	TGTGCCTGGAGTGTAGGAACAGGAACGGCTGAAGCTTTCTTT	CAWSVGTGTAEAFF
TRBJ2-4	TRBV6-1	few	TRBD2	TGTGCCAGCAGTGATCCCTGGACTAGCGGGAGGGCGGGGAACATTCAGTACTTC	CASSDPWTSGRAGNIQYF
TRBJ2-2	TRBV19	NA	NA	TGTGCCAGTAGTATAGACAGGGGTGGAAATATCGCCGGGGAGCTGTTTTTT	CASSIDRGGNIAGELFF
TRBJ1-5	TRBV27	NA	NA	TGTGCCAGCAGTCATGGCAGAGGCGATCAGCCCCAGCATTTT	CASSHGRGDQPQHF
TRBJ1-2	TRBV18	NA	TRBD1	TGTGCCAGCTCACCAGACAGGGCGCATGGCTACACCTTC	CASSPDRAHGYTF
TRBJ1-5	TRBV7-8	NA	NA	TGTGCCAGCAGCCGAGGGTCTGGGGGGAATCAGCCCCAGCATTTT	CASSRGSGGNQPQHF
TRBJ1-2	TRBV29-1	NA	TRBD1	TGCAGCGGATCCGGGACAGATGGCTACACCTTC	CSGSGTDGYTF
TRBJ2-3	TRBV7-7	NA	TRBD2	TGTGCCAGCAGCCGCTCGGGACTAGCCTCTGATACGCAGTATTTT	CASSRSGLASDTQYF